Below are 25 T cell receptor beta chains sequenced from a single sample in a study of shared clonotypes between healthy human individuals. Data came from immunoSEQ multiplex PCR; TCRdb stores just in-frame clones and leaves some out. In the table there are 2 million to 2.5 million clones, around 95% of which are singletons. The sequenced sample consisted of naive CD4+ T cells sorted from blood. Indicated subset: CD45RA+ positively selected. All receptors derive from a man younger than 35 in good health.

V and J are TRBV7-5 and TRBJ1-2; TRBD1, the table's D call, lacks a check against the DNA. TRBV7-5 counts as a pseudogene. The CDR3 extends over 13 amino acids. The CDR3 reads CARRDRTNYGYTF. The DNA of the CDR3 is TGTGCCAGGAGGGACAGAACTAACTATGGCTACACCTTC.

V gene TRBV6-6 combines with J gene TRBJ2-5; D gene ambiguous. CDR3 length: 13 amino acids. Trimming took off 2 bases at V and 2 bases at J, with 6 bases between the two ends. Germline V gives CDR1 MNHNY, CDR2 SVGAGI (reference sequence). CDR3 nucleotides: TGTGCCAGCAGTTACGGGAAACAAGAGACCCAGTACTTC. This encodes CASSYGKQETQYF.

The chain employs TRBV7-2 and TRBJ2-5; no firm D call. CDR1 and CDR2 (germline): SGHTA, FQGNSA. V lost 6 bases, J lost 2 bases, and 19 bases lay in between. The CDR3 has 16 amino acids. This chain's CDR3 is CASSLGGHAEQETQYF. The CDR3 DNA reads as TGTGCCAGCAGTCTAGGTGGCCACGCTGAGCAAGAGACCCAGTACTTC.

The V call is TRBV6-1, the J call TRBJ2-7, with TRBD1 as a possible D gene (6 bases). Germline lookup yields CDR1 MNHNS and CDR2 SASEGT. V lost 6 bases and J lost 6, with 15 bases in between. This CDR3 has 13 amino acids. CDR3 amino acids: CASRQGLYFEQYF. The CDR3 DNA follows: TGTGCCAGCAGGCAGGGGCTTTACTTCGAGCAGTACTTC.

The rearrangement links TRBV2 to TRBJ1-5; TRBD1 matches 10 bases. Germline loops: CDR1 SNHLY, CDR2 FYNNEI. This CDR3 has 13 residues. J lost 6 bases, V lost 6 bases, and 2 bases had no gene match. The CDR3 protein is CASRRDRGQPQHF. For the CDR3, the DNA is TGTGCCAGCAGACGGGACAGGGGTCAGCCCCAGCATTTT. The full variable domain, with the rest looked up from reference TRBV2 and TRBJ1-5, is EPEVTQTPSHQVTQMGQEVILRCVPISNHLYFYWYRQILGQKVEFLVSFYNNEISEKSEIFDDQFSVERPDGSNFTLKIRSTKLEDSAMYFCASRRDRGQPQHFGDGTRLSIL.

V is TRBV12-5 and J is TRBJ1-4, with 7 bases lining up with TRBD1. The junction had 12 bases not matched to a gene; V was cut back by 7 bases and J by 7 bases. The germline gives CDR1 LGHNT, CDR2 FRNRAP. The CDR3 contains 15 residues. CDR3 nucleotide sequence: TGTGCTAGTGCCCTACACAGGGGTCCCTCTGAAAAACTGTTTTTT. The encoded protein is CASALHRGPSEKLFF.

CDR3 residues: CASSVGTGFYEQYF. The DNA for the CDR3 is TGTGCCAGCAGCGTAGGCACAGGGTTCTACGAGCAGTACTTC. The chain recombines TRBV9 with TRBJ2-7; perhaps TRBD1 as D (6 bases). Between the trimmed V and J ends, which lost 0 bases and 3 bases, there was a span of 10 bases. CDR1 SGDLS and CDR2 YYNGEE come from the germline V gene. The CDR3 consists of 14 residues.

V and J are TRBV4-3 and TRBJ2-3; D might be TRBD1 (7 bases). The V and J ends lost 4 bases and 1 base respectively, with 15 bases between them. CDR1 and CDR2 (germline): LGHNA, YSLEER. The CDR3 covers 16 residues. The CDR3: CASSLGQGGGTDTQYF. The DNA for the CDR3 is TGCGCCAGCAGCCTTGGTCAGGGGGGAGGCACAGATACGCAGTATTTT.

This chain joins TRBV21-1 and TRBJ2-5. TRBV21-1 is labeled a pseudogene. This CDR3 region has 12 residues. CDR3 protein: CASSKDPQTQYF. The CDR3 region has the DNA TGTGCCAGCAGCAAAGACCCCCAGACCCAGTACTTC.

The rearrangement uses TRBV30 and TRBJ2-7, with a weak D call TRBD1 (6 bases). Trimming took 4 bases from V and 3 from J, leaving 19 bases between them. The germline CDR1 and CDR2 sequences are GTSNPN and SVGIG (reference sequence). The CDR3 has 15 amino acids. This CDR3 reads CAWTQGSASFYEQYF. CDR3 nucleotides: TGTGCCTGGACCCAGGGGAGCGCGTCTTTCTACGAGCAGTACTTC.

The V and J genes are TRBV18 and TRBJ2-7; D unclear. Trimming cost V 1 base and J 6 bases, with 7 bases left between them. The CDR3 runs 12 residues. Germline V gives CDR1 KGHSH, CDR2 LQKENI. CDR3: CASSPQRSEQYF. The CDR3 DNA reads as TGTGCCAGCTCACCACAGAGATCCGAGCAGTACTTC.

The chain combines TRBV30 with TRBJ2-3; 10 bases are shared with TRBD2. V dropped 4 bases and J dropped 0; count of bases not matched to a gene: 13. In germline, CDR1 is GTSNPN, CDR2 SVGIG (reference sequence). The length of the CDR3 is 18 residues. The CDR3 bases are TGTGCCTGGACCAGTCGTCGGACTAGCGGCCCTAGCACAGATACGCAGTATTTT. Translation: CAWTSRRTSGPSTDTQYF.

This rearrangement joins TRBV4-3 to TRBJ1-4, with D possibly matching TRBD1 (6 bases). There are 16 residues in the CDR3. Trimming took 1 base from V and 12 from J, leaving 21 bases between them. Per the germline V gene, CDR1 is LGHNA and CDR2 is YSLEER. The CDR3 reads CASSQAGGGPGGELFF. CDR3 bases: TGCGCCAGCAGCCAAGCGGGCGGGGGGCCGGGGGGAGAACTGTTTTTT.

A note on this clone: Additional DNA sequences in this sample encode the identical CDR3. The rearrangement links TRBV6-6 to TRBJ2-7; 7 bases map to TRBD1. The CDR3 length is 13 residues. Per germline, CDR1 MNHNY and CDR2 SVGAGI (reference sequence). The V gene end was trimmed by 4 bases and the J gene end by 2 bases; junction bases not matched to a gene: 2. The CDR3 nucleotides are TGTGCCAGCAGTTCGGACAGGACCTACGAGCAGTACTTC. This translates into CASSSDRTYEQYF.

The gene calls are TRBV5-5 and TRBJ1-2, with D possibly TRBD1 on 6 matching bases. CDR3 length: 13 amino acids. CDR1 and CDR2 (germline): SGHKS, YYEKEE (reference sequence). With 4 bases removed from V and 5 bases from J, the gap between germline ends came to 12 bases. This chain's CDR3 is CASSRRQDYGYTF. The CDR3 region has the DNA TGTGCCAGCAGCCGCCGACAGGATTATGGCTACACCTTC.

The chain couples TRBV4-3 to TRBJ2-1; no definite D call. This CDR3 is 15 amino acids long. The germline V gene encodes CDR1 LGHNA and CDR2 YSLEER. Trimming pared 4 bases from V and 0 bases from J, leaving 10 bases between. The CDR3 DNA follows: TGCGCCAGCAGCCGTCTAAGTTACTCCTACAATGAGCAGTTCTTC. This codes for CASSRLSYSYNEQFF.

This sequence joins TRBV18 and TRBJ2-7; 8 nucleotides agree with TRBD1. Germline CDR1 KGHSH, CDR2 LQKENI. The ends lost 2 bases at V and 5 bases at J; junction bases unmatched: 5. The CDR3 length is 14 residues. CDR3 coding DNA: TGTGCCAGCTCACCAGGGGCAGGGGGCAACGAGCAGTACTTC. It codes for CASSPGAGGNEQYF.

The chain employs TRBV19 and TRBJ2-5, with D perhaps matching TRBD1 (5 bases). This CDR3 has 13 residues. With 4 bases removed from V and 5 bases from J, the gap between germline ends came to 11 bases. Per the germline V gene, CDR1 is LNHDA and CDR2 is SQIVND (reference sequence). Here the CDR3 DNA reads TGTGCCAGTAGTAAGGGGTGGACGGAGACCCAGTACTTC. It yields the protein CASSKGWTETQYF.

The V and J genes are TRBV6-4 and TRBJ1-5; D unclear. This CDR3 is built from 13 residues. Per the germline V gene, CDR1 is MRHNA and CDR2 is SNTAGT. V was trimmed by 4 bases and J by 7 bases, leaving 11 bases between them. The CDR3 DNA is TGTGCCAGCAGTGTGAAGGAAGGCCAGCCCCAGCATTTT. Amino acids: CASSVKEGQPQHF.

About this clone itself: Other DNA sequences in this specimen translate into the identical CDR3. The chain is built from TRBV6-6 and TRBJ1-4; 9 bases agree with TRBD1. The germline V gene encodes CDR1 MNHNY and CDR2 SVGAGI (reference sequence). V trimming: 5 bases; J trimming: 5 bases; junction bases outside the gene matches: 3. The CDR3 has 14 residues. CDR3 sequence reads: CASSPGQGNEKLFF. CDR3 nucleotides: TGTGCCAGCAGTCCGGGACAGGGAAATGAAAAACTGTTTTTT.

This clone was picked up one time. The J gene is TRBJ1-4, the V gene TRBV2, with unresolved D. The germline V gene encodes CDR1 SNHLY and CDR2 FYNNEI. The CDR3 is 16 amino acids. V was trimmed by 6 bases and J by 5 bases, leaving 19 bases between them. The CDR3 region is CASRANIVSPNEKLFF. CDR3 nucleotide sequence: TGTGCCAGCAGGGCCAACATAGTTTCACCCAATGAAAAACTGTTTTTT. Together with reference TRBV2 and TRBJ1-4, the CDR3 gives the full variable domain: EPEVTQTPSHQVTQMGQEVILRCVPISNHLYFYWYRQILGQKVEFLVSFYNNEISEKSEIFDDQFSVERPDGSNFTLKIRSTKLEDSAMYFCASRANIVSPNEKLFFGSGTQLSVL.

The chain employs TRBV10-2 and TRBJ1-5; tentatively, D is TRBD1 (5 bases). Trimming took off 2 bases at V and 4 bases at J, with 6 bases between the two ends. The length of the CDR3 is 13 residues. Germline V gene lookup returns CDR1 WSHSY and CDR2 SAAADI. CDR3 amino acids: CASSEGANQPQHF. The DNA of the CDR3 is TGCGCCAGCAGTGAGGGGGCAAATCAGCCCCAGCATTTT.

The rearrangement joins TRBV7-2 to TRBJ1-1; possibly TRBD1 for D (5 bases). V lost 4 bases and J lost 8, with 11 bases in between. The CDR3 has 12 amino acids. Germline assignment: CDR1 SGHTA and CDR2 FQGNSA. The CDR3, as DNA: TGTGCCAGCAGCTGGGGGTTCGGGGAAGCTTTCTTT. Translated, it gives CASSWGFGEAFF.

This clone was detected once. The chain has TRBV5-1 and TRBJ2-2, with D possibly being TRBD1 (5 bases). This CDR3 spans 12 amino acids. Germline lookup yields CDR1 SGHRS and CDR2 YFSETQ. V was shortened by 9 bases and J by 2 bases, with 8 bases between the two germline ends. The CDR3 bases are TGCGCCATTCAGGGTAACACCGGGGAGCTGTTTTTT. Protein product: CAIQGNTGELFF. The entire variable domain, with the rest obtained from reference TRBV5-1 and TRBJ2-2, is as follows: KAGVTQTPRYLIKTRGQQVTLSCSPISGHRSVSWYQQTPGQGLQFLFEYFSETQRNKGNFPGRFSGRQFSNSRSEMNVSTLELGDSALYLCAIQGNTGELFFGEGSRLTVL.

The genes are TRBV28 and TRBJ2-4; perhaps D is TRBD1 or TRBD2 (6 bases each). The germline CDR1 and CDR2 sequences are MDHEN and SYDVKM. There are 14 residues in the CDR3. Trimming stripped 6 bases from V and 0 bases from J, with 9 bases between. In DNA form, the CDR3 reads TGTGCCAGCAGCGGGGGCTTAGCCAAAAACATTCAGTACTTC. Its protein is CASSGGLAKNIQYF.